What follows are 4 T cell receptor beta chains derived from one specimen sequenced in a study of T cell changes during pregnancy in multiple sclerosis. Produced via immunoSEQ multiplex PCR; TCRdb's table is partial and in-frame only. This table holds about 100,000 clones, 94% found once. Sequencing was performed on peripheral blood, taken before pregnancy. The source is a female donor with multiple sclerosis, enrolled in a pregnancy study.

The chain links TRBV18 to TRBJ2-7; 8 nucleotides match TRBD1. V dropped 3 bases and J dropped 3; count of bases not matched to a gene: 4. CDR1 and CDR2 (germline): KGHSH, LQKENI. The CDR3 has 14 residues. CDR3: CASSPGQVNYEQYF. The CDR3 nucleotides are TGTGCCAGCTCACCGGGACAGGTAAACTACGAGCAGTACTTC.

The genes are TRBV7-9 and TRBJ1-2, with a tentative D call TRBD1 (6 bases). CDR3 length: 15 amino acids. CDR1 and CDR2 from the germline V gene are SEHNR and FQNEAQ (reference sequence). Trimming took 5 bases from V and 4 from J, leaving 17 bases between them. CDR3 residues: CASSPQDRISYGYTF. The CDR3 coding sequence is TGTGCCAGCAGCCCACAGGACAGAATTAGCTATGGCTACACCTTC.

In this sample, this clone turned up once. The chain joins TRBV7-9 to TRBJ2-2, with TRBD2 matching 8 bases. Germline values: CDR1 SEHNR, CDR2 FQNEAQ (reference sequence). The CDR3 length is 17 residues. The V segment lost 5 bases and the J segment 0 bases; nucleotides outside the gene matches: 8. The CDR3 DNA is TGTGCCAGCAGCCCGGGGGGGACTACCGCGAACACCGGGGAGCTGTTTTTT. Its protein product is CASSPGGTTANTGELFF.

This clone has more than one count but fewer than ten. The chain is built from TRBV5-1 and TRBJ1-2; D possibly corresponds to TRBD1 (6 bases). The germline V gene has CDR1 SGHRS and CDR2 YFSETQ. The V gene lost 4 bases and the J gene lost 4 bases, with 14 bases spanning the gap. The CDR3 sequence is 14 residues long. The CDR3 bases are TGCGCCAGCAGCCCCCAGGGGTATGGCTATGGCTACACCTTC. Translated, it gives CASSPQGYGYGYTF.